This T cell receptor (beta chain) was sequenced in a study of human T cells and chemical hapten exposure. Total RNA was isolated from whole blood that had not been fractionated. The length of the CDR3 is 14 residues. V shed 5 bases, J shed 6 bases, and the junction held 5 bases outside the gene matches. Germline V gene data show CDR1 as ENHRY and CDR2 as SYGVKD. TCRdb re-derived calls from the 5' RACE reads in MiXCR, one entry per CDR3 protein. The repertoire has some 78,000 distinct CDR3 sequences, 7.7% of them found once; the top ten carry approximately 2.3%. Many counts were recorded for this clonotype.

The receptor's source is a male donor in good health. The chain carries TRBV10-3 and TRBJ2-3; 10 bases line up with TRBD2. The CDR3 region has the DNA TGTGCCATCAGTCTAGCGGGAGACGGGGATACGCAGTATTTT. Amino acids: CAISLAGDGDTQYF.